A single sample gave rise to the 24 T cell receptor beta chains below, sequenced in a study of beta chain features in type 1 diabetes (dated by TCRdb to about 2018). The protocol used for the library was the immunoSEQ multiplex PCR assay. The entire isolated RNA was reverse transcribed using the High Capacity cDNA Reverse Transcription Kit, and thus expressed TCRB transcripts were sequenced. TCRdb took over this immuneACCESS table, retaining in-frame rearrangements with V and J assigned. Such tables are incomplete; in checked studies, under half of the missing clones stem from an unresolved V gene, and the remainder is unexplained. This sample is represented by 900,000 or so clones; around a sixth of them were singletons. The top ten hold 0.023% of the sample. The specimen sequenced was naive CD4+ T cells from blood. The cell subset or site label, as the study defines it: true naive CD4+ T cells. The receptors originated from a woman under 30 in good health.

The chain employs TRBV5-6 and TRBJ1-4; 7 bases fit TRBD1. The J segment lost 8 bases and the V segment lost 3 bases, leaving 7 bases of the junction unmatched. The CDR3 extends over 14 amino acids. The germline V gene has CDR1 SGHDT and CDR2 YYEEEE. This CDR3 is CASSSDRAEEKLFF. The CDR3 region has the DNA TGTGCCAGCAGCTCTGACAGGGCCGAAGAAAAACTGTTTTTT.

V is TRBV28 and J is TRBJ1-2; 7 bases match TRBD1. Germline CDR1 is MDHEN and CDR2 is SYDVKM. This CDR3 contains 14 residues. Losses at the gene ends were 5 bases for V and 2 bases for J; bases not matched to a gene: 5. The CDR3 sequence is CASSQGGKNYGYTF. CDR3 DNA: TGTGCCAGCAGTCAGGGGGGTAAGAACTATGGCTACACCTTC.

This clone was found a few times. The CDR3 nucleotides read TGTGCCAGCAGGACACGGGACATTCAGTACTTC. Protein sequence: CASRTRDIQYF. The chain combines TRBV2 with TRBJ2-4; D gene uncertain. The CDR3 totals 11 residues. Germline loops: CDR1 SNHLY, CDR2 FYNNEI. Trimming cost V 6 bases and J 8 bases, with 8 bases left between them.

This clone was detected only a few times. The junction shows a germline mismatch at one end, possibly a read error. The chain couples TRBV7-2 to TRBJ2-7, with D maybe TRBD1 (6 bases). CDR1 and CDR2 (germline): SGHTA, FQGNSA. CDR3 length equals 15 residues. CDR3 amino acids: CASRLTGTLSYEQYF. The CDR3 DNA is TGTGCCAGCCGCTTGACCGGGACACTATCCTACGAGCAGTACTTC.

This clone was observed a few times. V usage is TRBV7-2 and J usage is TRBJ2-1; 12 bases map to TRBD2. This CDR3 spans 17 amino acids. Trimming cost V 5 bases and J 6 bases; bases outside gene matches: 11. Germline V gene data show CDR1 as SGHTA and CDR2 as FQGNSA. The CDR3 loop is CASSGASSGRALNEQFF. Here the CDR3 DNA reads TGTGCCAGCAGCGGAGCTTCTAGCGGGAGGGCCCTCAATGAGCAGTTCTTC.

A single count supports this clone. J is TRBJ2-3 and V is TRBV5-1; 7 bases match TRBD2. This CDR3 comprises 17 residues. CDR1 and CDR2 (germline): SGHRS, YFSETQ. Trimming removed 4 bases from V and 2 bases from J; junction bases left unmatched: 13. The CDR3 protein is CASSHTSRTSHTDTQYF. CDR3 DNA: TGCGCCAGCAGCCACACCTCGAGGACTAGTCACACAGATACGCAGTATTTT.

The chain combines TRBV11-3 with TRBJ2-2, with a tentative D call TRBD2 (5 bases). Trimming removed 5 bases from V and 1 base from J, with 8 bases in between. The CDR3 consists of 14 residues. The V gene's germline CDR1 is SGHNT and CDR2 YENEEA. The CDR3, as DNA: TGTGCCAGCAGCCGAAGCGGGAACACCGGGGAGCTGTTTTTT. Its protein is CASSRSGNTGELFF. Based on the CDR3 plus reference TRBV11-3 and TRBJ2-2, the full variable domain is EAGVVQSPRYKIIEKKQPVAFWCNPISGHNTLYWYLQNLGQGPELLIRYENEEAVDDSQLPKDRFSAERLKGVDSTLKIQPAELGDSAVYLCASSRSGNTGELFFGEGSRLTVL.

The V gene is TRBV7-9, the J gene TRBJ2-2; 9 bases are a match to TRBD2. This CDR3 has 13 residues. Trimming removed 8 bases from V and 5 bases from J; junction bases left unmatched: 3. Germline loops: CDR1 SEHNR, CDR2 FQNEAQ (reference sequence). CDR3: CASGTSGTGELFF. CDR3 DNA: TGTGCCAGCGGAACTAGCGGGACCGGGGAGCTGTTTTTT.

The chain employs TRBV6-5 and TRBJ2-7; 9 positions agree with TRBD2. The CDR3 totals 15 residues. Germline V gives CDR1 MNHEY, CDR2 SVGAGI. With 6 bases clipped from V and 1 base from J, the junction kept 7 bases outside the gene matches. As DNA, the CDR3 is TGTGCCAGCAGGTCCGGGACTAGCAGATCCTACGAGCAGTACTTC. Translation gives CASRSGTSRSYEQYF.

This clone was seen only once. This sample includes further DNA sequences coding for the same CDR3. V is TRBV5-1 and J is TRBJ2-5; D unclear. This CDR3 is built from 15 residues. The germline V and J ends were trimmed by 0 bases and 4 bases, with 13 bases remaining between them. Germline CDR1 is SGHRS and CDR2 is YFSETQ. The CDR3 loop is CASSLVPSLIETQYF. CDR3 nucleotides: TGCGCCAGCAGCTTGGTCCCGAGTTTGATAGAGACCCAGTACTTC.

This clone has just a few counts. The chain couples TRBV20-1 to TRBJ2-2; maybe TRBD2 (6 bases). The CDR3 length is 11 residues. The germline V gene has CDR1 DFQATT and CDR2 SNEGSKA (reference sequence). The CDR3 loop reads CGTGDTGELFF. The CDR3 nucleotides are TGCGGGACTGGGGACACCGGGGAGCTGTTTTTT.

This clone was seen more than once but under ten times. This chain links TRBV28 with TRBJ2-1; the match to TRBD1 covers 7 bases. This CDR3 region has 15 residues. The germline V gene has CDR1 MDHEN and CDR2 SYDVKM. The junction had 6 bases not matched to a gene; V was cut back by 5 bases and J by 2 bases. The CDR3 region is CASSPTGFTYNEQFF. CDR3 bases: TGTGCCAGCAGTCCGACAGGGTTTACCTACAATGAGCAGTTCTTC.

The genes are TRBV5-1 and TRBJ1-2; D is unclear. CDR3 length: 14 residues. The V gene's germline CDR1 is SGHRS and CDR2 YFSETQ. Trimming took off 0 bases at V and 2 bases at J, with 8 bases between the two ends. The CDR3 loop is CASSLGKSNYGYTF. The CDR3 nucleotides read TGCGCCAGCAGCTTGGGCAAGTCCAACTATGGCTACACCTTC.

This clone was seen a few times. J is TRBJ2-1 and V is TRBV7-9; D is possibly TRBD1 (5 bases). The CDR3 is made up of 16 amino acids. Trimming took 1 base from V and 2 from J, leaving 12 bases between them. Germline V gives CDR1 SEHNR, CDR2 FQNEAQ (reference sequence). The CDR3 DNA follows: TGTGCCAGCAGCTTAGAATCAGGGCCCCCCTACAATGAGCAGTTCTTC. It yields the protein CASSLESGPPYNEQFF.

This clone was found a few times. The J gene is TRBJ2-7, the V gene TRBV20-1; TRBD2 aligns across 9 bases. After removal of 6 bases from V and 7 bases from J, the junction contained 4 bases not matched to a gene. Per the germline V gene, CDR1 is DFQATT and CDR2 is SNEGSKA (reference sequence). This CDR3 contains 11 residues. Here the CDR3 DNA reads TGCAGTGCAGGGACTAGCCGGGAGCAGTACTTC. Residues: CSAGTSREQYF.

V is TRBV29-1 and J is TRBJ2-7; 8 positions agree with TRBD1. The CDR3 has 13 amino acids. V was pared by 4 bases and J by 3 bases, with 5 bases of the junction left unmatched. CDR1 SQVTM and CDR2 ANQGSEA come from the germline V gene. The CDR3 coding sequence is TGCAGCGTTGCACAGGGGGAGCGCTACGAGCAGTACTTC. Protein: CSVAQGERYEQYF.

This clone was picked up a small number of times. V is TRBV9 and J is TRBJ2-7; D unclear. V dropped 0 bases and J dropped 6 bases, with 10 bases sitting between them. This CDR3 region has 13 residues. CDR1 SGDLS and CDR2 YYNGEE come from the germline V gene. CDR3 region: CASSVGSVGEQYF. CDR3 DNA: TGTGCCAGCAGCGTAGGCTCGGTAGGCGAGCAGTACTTC.

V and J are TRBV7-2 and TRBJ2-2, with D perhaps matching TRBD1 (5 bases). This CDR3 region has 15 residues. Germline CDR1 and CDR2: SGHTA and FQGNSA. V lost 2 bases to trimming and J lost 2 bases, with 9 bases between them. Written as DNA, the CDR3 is TGTGCCAGCAGCTTAAGTCGGACAAACACCGGGGAGCTGTTTTTT. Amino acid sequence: CASSLSRTNTGELFF.

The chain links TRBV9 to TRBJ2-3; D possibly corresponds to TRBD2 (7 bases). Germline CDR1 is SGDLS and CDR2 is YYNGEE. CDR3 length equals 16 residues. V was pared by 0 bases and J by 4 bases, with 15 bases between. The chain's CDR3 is CASSVVGGLGPDTQYF. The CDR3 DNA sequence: TGTGCCAGCAGCGTAGTCGGGGGGCTAGGGCCAGATACGCAGTATTTT.

The CDR3 spells CASSYWYSSNTGELFF. The CDR3 bases are TGTGCCAGCAGTTACTGGTACAGTTCGAACACCGGGGAGCTGTTTTTT. The chain joins TRBV6-5 to TRBJ2-2; D gene uncertain. Germline V gene data show CDR1 as MNHEY and CDR2 as SVGAGI. V lost 1 base to trimming and J lost 0 bases, with 9 bases between them. This CDR3 comprises 16 residues.

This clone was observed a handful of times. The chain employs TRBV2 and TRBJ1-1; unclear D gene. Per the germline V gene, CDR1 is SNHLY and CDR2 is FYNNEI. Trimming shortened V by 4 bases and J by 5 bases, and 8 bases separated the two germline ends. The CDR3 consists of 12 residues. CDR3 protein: CASSGAGTEAFF. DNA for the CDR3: TGTGCCAGCAGTGGAGCCGGGACTGAAGCTTTCTTT. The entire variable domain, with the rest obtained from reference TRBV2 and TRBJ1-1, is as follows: EPEVTQTPSHQVTQMGQEVILRCVPISNHLYFYWYRQILGQKVEFLVSFYNNEISEKSEIFDDQFSVERPDGSNFTLKIRSTKLEDSAMYFCASSGAGTEAFFGQGTRLTVV.

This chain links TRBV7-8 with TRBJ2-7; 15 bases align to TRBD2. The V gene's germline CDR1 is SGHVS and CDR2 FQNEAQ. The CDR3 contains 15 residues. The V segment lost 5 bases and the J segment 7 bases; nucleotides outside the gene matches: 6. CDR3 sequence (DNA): TGTGCCAGCAGCCGCACCGGGACTAGCGGGAGGGAGCAGTACTTC. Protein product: CASSRTGTSGREQYF.

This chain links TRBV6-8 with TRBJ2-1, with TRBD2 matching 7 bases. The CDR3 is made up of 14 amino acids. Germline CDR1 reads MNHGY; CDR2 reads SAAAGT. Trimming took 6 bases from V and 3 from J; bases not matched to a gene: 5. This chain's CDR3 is CASRGTKYYNEQFF. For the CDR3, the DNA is TGTGCCAGCAGGGGGACTAAATACTACAATGAGCAGTTCTTC.

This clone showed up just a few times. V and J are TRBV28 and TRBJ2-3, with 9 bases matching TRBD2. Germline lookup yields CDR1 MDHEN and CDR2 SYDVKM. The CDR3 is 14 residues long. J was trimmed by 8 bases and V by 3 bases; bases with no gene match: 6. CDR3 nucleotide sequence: TGTGCCAGCAGTTTCCCGAGGACTAGCGCTACGCAGTATTTT. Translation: CASSFPRTSATQYF.